The source of this TCR beta chain is a study of blood T cell repertoires in COVID-19. Study-level background: Samples representing acute and convalescent COVID-19 were sourced from the United States, Italy and Spain.

This table comes from immunoSEQ multiplex PCR, and its TCRdb copy is limited to in-frame clones, with some not included. The sample includes about 200,000 clones, roughly 90% of them seen just once. This CDR3 spans 16 amino acids. Germline lookup yields CDR1 SSHAT and CDR2 FNYEAQ (reference sequence). The V segment lost 4 bases and the J segment 5 bases; nucleotides outside the gene matches: 14. Sequenced input: PBMCs or T cells enriched from blood (not recorded which). The receptor's source is a woman between 18 and 29 years old who had recovered from COVID-19. This chain joins TRBV7-7 and TRBJ2-7, with 7 bases fitting TRBD1. CDR3 sequence reads: CASSSNLTPTGNEQYF. The CDR3 region has the DNA TGTGCCAGCAGCTCAAATCTAACTCCGACAGGGAACGAGCAGTACTTC.